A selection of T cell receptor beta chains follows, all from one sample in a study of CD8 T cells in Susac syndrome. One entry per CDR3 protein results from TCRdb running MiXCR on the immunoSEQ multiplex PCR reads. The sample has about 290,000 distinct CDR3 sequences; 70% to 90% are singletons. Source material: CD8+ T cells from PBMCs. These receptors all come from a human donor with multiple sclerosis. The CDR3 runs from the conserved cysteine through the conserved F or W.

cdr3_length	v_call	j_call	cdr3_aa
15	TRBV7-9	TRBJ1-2	CASSLDPAGNYGYTF
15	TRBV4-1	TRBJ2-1	CASSQAHAAYNEQFF
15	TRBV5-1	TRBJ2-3	CASSLGVAGADTQYF
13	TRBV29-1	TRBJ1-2	CSVAGSSHYGYTF
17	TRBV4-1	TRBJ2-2	CASSALRGTGPTGELFF
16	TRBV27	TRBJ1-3	CASSSNRFSSGNTIYF
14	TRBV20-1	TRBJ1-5	CSARGGSGSGPQHF
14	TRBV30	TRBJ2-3	CAWSGQGFTDTQYF
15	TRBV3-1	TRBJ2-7	CASSQDPQGSYEQYF
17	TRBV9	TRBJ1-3	CASSAWGQGVPGNTIYF
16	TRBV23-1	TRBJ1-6	CASSPILAGGGSPLHF
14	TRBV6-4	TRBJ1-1	CASSEFGTNTEAFF
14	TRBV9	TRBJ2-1	CASSLEGRENEQFF
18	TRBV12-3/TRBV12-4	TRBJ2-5	CASSPPPGGRAHSQTQYF
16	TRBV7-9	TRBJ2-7	CASSSSRDSLTYEQYF
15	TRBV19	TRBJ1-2	CASSMGAGGLSGYTF
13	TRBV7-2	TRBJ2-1	CASSSPTNNEQFF
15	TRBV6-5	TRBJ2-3	CASSYGWTESDTQYF
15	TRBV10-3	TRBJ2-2	CAISGILENTGELFF
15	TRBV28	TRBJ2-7	CASSTPGTGPYEQYF
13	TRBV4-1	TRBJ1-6	CASGFVGDSPLHF
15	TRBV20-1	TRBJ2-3	CSASLSGGAPDTQYF
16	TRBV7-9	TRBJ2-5	CASSFNADRIQETQYF
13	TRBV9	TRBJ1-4	CASSEQGGEKLFF
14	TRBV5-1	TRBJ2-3	CASSLQGSTDTQYF
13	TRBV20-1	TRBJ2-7	CSARDWGGYEQYF
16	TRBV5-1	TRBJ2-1	CASSLVLAGVSNEQFF
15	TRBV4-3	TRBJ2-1	CASSQFGTLYNEQFF
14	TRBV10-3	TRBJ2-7	CAISESSASYEQYF
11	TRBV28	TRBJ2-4	CASSLGGIQYF
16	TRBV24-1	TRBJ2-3	CATSEATGSSTDTQYF
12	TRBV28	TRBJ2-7	CASSLRPYEQYF
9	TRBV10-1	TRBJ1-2	CATYYGYTF
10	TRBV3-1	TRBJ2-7	CASGANEQYF
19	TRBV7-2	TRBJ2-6	CASSLAGTGNLFGANVLTF
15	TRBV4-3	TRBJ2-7	CASSQDSGQMGEQYF
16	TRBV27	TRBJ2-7	CASSFRTSGSMGEQYF
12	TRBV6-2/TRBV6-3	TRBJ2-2	CASSYSVGELFF
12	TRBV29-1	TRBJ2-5	CSVVRDGETQYF
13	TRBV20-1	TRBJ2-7	CSERTRIDHEQYF
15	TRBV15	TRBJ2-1	CATSDVSTAANEQFF
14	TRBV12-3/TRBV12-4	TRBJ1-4	CASSLGETNEKLFF